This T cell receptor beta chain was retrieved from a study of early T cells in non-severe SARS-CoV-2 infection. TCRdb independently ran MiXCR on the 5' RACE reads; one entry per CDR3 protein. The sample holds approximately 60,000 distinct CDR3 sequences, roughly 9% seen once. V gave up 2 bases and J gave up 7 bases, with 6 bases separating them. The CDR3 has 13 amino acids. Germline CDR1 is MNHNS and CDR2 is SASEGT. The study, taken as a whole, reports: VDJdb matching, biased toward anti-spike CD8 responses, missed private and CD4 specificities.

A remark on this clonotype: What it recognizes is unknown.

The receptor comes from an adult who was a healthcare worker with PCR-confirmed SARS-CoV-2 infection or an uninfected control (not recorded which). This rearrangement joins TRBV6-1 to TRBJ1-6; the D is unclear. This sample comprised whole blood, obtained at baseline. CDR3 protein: CASSEKANSPLHF. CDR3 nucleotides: TGTGCCAGCAGTGAAAAGGCGAATTCACCCCTCCACTTT.